Listed below are T cell receptor beta chains from one sample, sequenced in a study of metastatic and nonmetastatic thyroid tumors. TCRdb reassembled clones from the PCR reads with MiXCR. The sample includes about 64,000 clones, around 15% of them seen just once. Sequences were obtained from blood. Source of these receptors: a male donor with papillary thyroid cancer or a benign thyroid nodule (not recorded which). Some clones in this sample may be carry-over from other donors' samples. CDR3s leave out the opening cysteine and the closing phenylalanine or tryptophan.

length	V	CDR3
12	TRBV30	AWSSGTYNQPQH
13	TRBV7-2	ASSLDGGAHRELF
18	TRBV11-1	ASILPGGLAGGPSRSEQF
16	TRBV6-5	ASSPGGAHWAKVHEQY
13	TRBV14	ASSQIQGVNTEAF
12	TRBV19	ASSLGQGYNEQF
15	TRBV19	ASSIGTSGSHAETQY
11	TRBV20-1	SALQQYTDTQY
12	TRBV18	ASSPPTGFGELF
13	TRBV2	ASSEEGTGNYEQY
10	TRBV18	ASSPNRGEQF
15	TRBV20-1	SARVGTGYTGSDTQY
16	TRBV5-6	ASSLLWGASPGHNEQF
12	TRBV6-1	ASSEGQSSYEQY
13	TRBV6-1	ASEGDAFRGETQY
12	TRBV4-1	ASSQDLGSRPQY
10	TRBV19	ASSAGRQPQH
14	TRBV11-1	ASSLRSGSRSTEAF
14	TRBV11-1	ASSLAPGLGALEQF
9	TRBV5-6	ASSSRYEQF
13	TRBV5-5	ASSLSDSVYQPQH
14	TRBV5-6	ASSPLKDRVSDTQY
14	TRBV4-2	ASSQWALAEQETQY
11	TRBV6-1	ASRGALEETQY
10	TRBV20-1	SALQGPGELF
11	TRBV2	ASSGPGNTEAF
17	TRBV20-1	SARDGASGGRLPGDTQY
12	TRBV12-3/TRBV12-4	ASLREGVHNEQF
17	TRBV2	ASRADPRRTGGFNEKLF
13	TRBV9	ASSADRGAGETQY
13	TRBV13	ASSSLTSAFDEQF
13	TRBV4-1	ASSQVYRNTGELF
13	TRBV18	ASSPGQGSTDTQY
11	TRBV12-3/TRBV12-4	ASSYENTWELF
15	TRBV2	ASSWAGWGDYNQPQH
13	TRBV20-1	SASRSSGTGEPQH
15	TRBV9	ASSDPSGGVSDNEQF
14	TRBV4-1	ASSQTGFKENYEQY
12	TRBV20-1	SLTEREGVHEQF
16	TRBV5-1	ASSFYSRGPSGANVPT
13	TRBV4-1	ASSGGGLAKNIQY
14	TRBV10-3	AISEVVAENTGELF
14	TRBV18	ASSPPTRGISYEQY
13	TRBV12-3/TRBV12-4	ASRDSGVLGYGYT
11	TRBV27	ASSLSGANGYT
11	TRBV28	ASKRGNNQPQH
14	TRBV7-6	ASSLATSGSPDTQY
11	TRBV6-4	ASSGRTGNEQF
12	TRBV6-4	ASSELAGADTQY
12	TRBV27	ASSHQKFGETQY
13	TRBV6-1	ASSGWGAGTDTQY
10	TRBV20-1	SARDRGEKLF
12	TRBV5-1	ASSPAGYSKPQH